The clone carrying this TCR beta chain was counted a few times. As yet, its antigen is unknown. MiXCR, run by TCRdb on the reads, gives a single entry per CDR3 protein. Among 150,000 or so distinct CDR3 sequences, less than 25% were seen once, and the ten largest hold 25%. The record originates from a study of T cell repertoires in cytomegalovirus infection. On the study more broadly: Carrying CMV and the relevant HLA type showed in public TCR beta signatures. Study conclusions and caveats: Dominating the ex vivo response were TCR beta clonotypes that were CMV-specific and HLA-C-restricted.

CDR1 and CDR2 from the germline V gene are MDHEN and SYDVKM. This CDR3 is 18 amino acids long. The J segment lost 5 bases and the V segment lost 6 bases, leaving 15 bases of the junction unmatched. This TCR was sampled from a human donor in good health (CMV status not recorded). Some clones in this sample may be carry-over from other donors' samples. The V and J genes are TRBV28 and TRBJ2-7; 14 nucleotides line up with TRBD2. The input for sequencing was CD8+ T cells from cultured PBMCs, taken from culture after CMV antigen stimulation. The CDR3 DNA reads TGTGCCAGCAGCCCTCCAGGACTAGCGGGGGGTACAACCCACGAGCAGTACTTC. This encodes CASSPPGLAGGTTHEQYF.